This T cell receptor (beta chain) was found in a study of breast tumors, draining lymph nodes, adjacent tissues. This CDR3 region has 11 residues. The germline V gene has CDR1 MNHNS and CDR2 SASEGT. J was trimmed by 6 bases and V by 8 bases; bases with no gene match: 4. The lymph nodes were axillary draining lymph nodes from breast cancer patients. As for this clonotype: With a far larger clone one base away, a read error is the likely cause.

TCRdb fed the multiplex PCR reads into MiXCR, producing one record per CDR3 protein. The profile covers about 200,000 distinct CDR3 sequences, with approximately 30% appearing a single time and approximately 4.5% taken by the ten largest. The sequence was collected from a female donor with breast cancer. Some clones in this sample may be carry-over from other donors' samples. The sequenced material came from axillary lymph node tissue. The chain couples TRBV6-1 to TRBJ2-7; 7 bases are a match to TRBD2. In DNA form, the CDR3 reads TGTGCCAGCGGGGGGGTCGGCGAGCAGTACTTC. Translation: CASGGVGEQYF.